This TCR beta chain is from a study of blood T cells in healthy people across ages. V shed 10 bases and J 0 bases; nucleotides not matched to a gene: 13. This CDR3 comprises 16 residues. CDR1 is SGHTA, CDR2 FQGNSA, per germline. Alongside a J-beta primer mix, a sample-barcoded 5' primer served in a second PCR lasting roughly 7 to 11 cycles. A template-switch adaptor with 12 random nucleotides tagged each cDNA molecule. One entry per CDR3 protein, called by TCRdb with MiXCR from the 5' RACE reads. The sample yields roughly 800,000 distinct CDR3 sequences, roughly 60% seen once. This clonotype was found a few times.

The clonotype was recovered from a man aged 25 to 40 in good health. The V and J genes are TRBV7-2 and TRBJ2-3, with 7 nucleotides matching TRBD2. Sequenced material: blood. CDR3 in DNA: TGTGCCACCTACCGGGACTACCAGGCTAGCACAGATACGCAGTATTTT. As protein: CATYRDYQASTDTQYF.